These 18 T cell receptor beta chains share one sample of origin, sequenced in a study of neoadjuvant nivolumab and ipilimumab in lung cancer. Sequencing used immunoSEQ multiplex PCR; TCRdb keeps in-frame clones, though not all of them. The sample carries 40,000 to 60,000 clones, more than 85% recorded once. Sample: blood, taken before neoadjuvant nivolumab, alone or with ipilimumab. The receptors were gathered from an adult with non-small cell lung cancer. Some clones in this sample may be carry-over from other donors' samples.

J is TRBJ2-7 and V is TRBV18; D gene unclear. This CDR3 has 12 amino acids. V lost 2 bases and J lost 3, with 5 bases in between. Germline CDR1 KGHSH, CDR2 LQKENI. CDR3 protein: CASSPNVYEQYF. CDR3 DNA: TGTGCCAGCTCACCAAATGTCTACGAGCAGTACTTC.

The V gene is TRBV7-9, the J gene TRBJ1-2; D perhaps matches TRBD1 (6 bases). Per germline, CDR1 SEHNR and CDR2 FQNEAQ (reference sequence). CDR3 length: 18 amino acids. Trimming stripped 3 bases from V and 0 bases from J, with 20 bases between. This chain's CDR3 is CASSLIRLGTRTNYGYTF. In DNA form, the CDR3 reads TGTGCCAGCAGCTTGATACGTTTAGGGACAAGAACTAACTATGGCTACACCTTC.

V usage is TRBV7-8 and J usage is TRBJ1-2; D might be TRBD1 (6 bases). Trimming took off 1 base at V and 0 bases at J, with 15 bases between the two ends. CDR3 length equals 17 residues. Germline values: CDR1 SGHVS, CDR2 FQNEAQ. CDR3 nucleotide sequence: TGTGCCAGCAGCTTAGGGTTCGGGGGCACGGCTAACTATGGCTACACCTTC. It encodes CASSLGFGGTANYGYTF.

The genes are TRBV10-3 and TRBJ2-7, with D tentatively TRBD1 or TRBD2 (5 bases each). Germline CDR1 ENHRY, CDR2 SYGVKD. V gave up 6 bases and J gave up 1 base, with 10 bases separating them. The CDR3 length is 13 residues. Written as DNA, the CDR3 is TGTGCCATCAGGGGGACGGGTTCCTACGAGCAGTACTTC. Its protein is CAIRGTGSYEQYF.

The CDR3 DNA reads as TGTGCCAGCAGCTTAGGGGGGACAGGGGGCTTCTACAATGAGCAGTTCTTC. This encodes CASSLGGTGGFYNEQFF. This chain uses TRBV11-2 with TRBJ2-1; 12 bases match TRBD1. Trimming at V came to 1 base and at J to 3 bases, leaving 4 bases not matched to a gene. The germline gives CDR1 SGHAT, CDR2 FQNNGV. This CDR3 is built from 17 residues.

V is TRBV19 and J is TRBJ2-7, with TRBD1 matching over 7 bases. The CDR3 has 14 amino acids. CDR1 and CDR2 from the germline V gene are LNHDA and SQIVND (reference sequence). Trimming removed 5 bases from V and 2 bases from J; junction bases left unmatched: 6. The CDR3 sequence is CASSVTGNPYEQYF. The DNA of the CDR3 is TGTGCCAGTAGTGTGACAGGGAATCCCTACGAGCAGTACTTC. Full variable domain (rest looked up from reference TRBV19 and TRBJ2-7): DGGITQSPKYLFRKEGQNVTLSCEQNLNHDAMYWYRQDPGQGLRLIYYSQIVNDFQKGDIAEGYSVSREKKESFPLTVTSAQKNPTAFYLCASSVTGNPYEQYFGPGTRLTVT.

The chain combines TRBV5-1 with TRBJ1-2, with 11 bases that match TRBD1. The CDR3 is 17 residues long. Germline-derived CDR1 and CDR2 are SGHRS and YFSETQ. Trimming removed 2 bases from V and 1 base from J; junction bases left unmatched: 7. The CDR3 nucleotides read TGCGCCAGCAGCTTTTCTGGACAGGGGGCATTTAACTATGGCTACACCTTC. Translated, it gives CASSFSGQGAFNYGYTF.

The rearrangement uses TRBV5-1 and TRBJ2-2; D gene ambiguous. In germline, CDR1 is SGHRS, CDR2 YFSETQ. This CDR3 region has 14 residues. Trimming removed 3 bases at V and 1 base at J, with 7 bases between. CDR3 in DNA: TGCGCCAGCAGCTCCACAGTGAACACCGGGGAGCTGTTTTTT. As protein: CASSSTVNTGELFF.

The J gene is TRBJ2-1, the V gene TRBV4-3; perhaps TRBD2 as D (6 bases). CDR1 is LGHNA, CDR2 YSLEER, per germline. V gave up 1 base and J gave up 10 bases, with 14 bases separating them. The CDR3 loop spans 14 amino acids. CDR3 in DNA: TGCGCCAGCAGCCAAGTACCTTTCGCGGGGGAGCAGTTCTTC. Translated, it gives CASSQVPFAGEQFF.

The chain joins TRBV7-2 to TRBJ1-1; D remains ambiguous. Germline values: CDR1 SGHTA, CDR2 FQGNSA. The CDR3 consists of 15 residues. V was shortened by 1 base and J by 1 base, with 10 bases between the two germline ends. The DNA of the CDR3 is TGTGCCAGCAGCTTAGACGGCAACAGGAACACTGAAGCTTTCTTT. This encodes CASSLDGNRNTEAFF.

This chain joins TRBV7-8 and TRBJ2-1; maybe TRBD1 (6 bases). Germline V gene lookup returns CDR1 SGHVS and CDR2 FQNEAQ. V was shortened by 5 bases and J by 6 bases, with 17 bases between the two germline ends. The CDR3 totals 15 residues. The CDR3 bases are TGTGCCAGCAGCCCCCGTACGGACAGTTTCAATGAGCAGTTCTTC. It is translated as CASSPRTDSFNEQFF.

The chain joins TRBV7-9 to TRBJ2-7; D gene ambiguous. Germline CDR1 is SEHNR and CDR2 is FQNEAQ (reference sequence). The CDR3 contains 15 residues. V shed 5 bases and J shed 3 bases, with 17 bases lying between them. CDR3 nucleotide sequence: TGTGCCAGCAGCCCCCCTCCCCAACAGAACTACGAGCAGTACTTC. Translation gives CASSPPPQQNYEQYF.

The chain combines TRBV29-1 with TRBJ2-1; 7 positions agree with TRBD2. This CDR3 spans 15 amino acids. The germline V gene has CDR1 SQVTM and CDR2 ANQGSEA. The J segment lost 7 bases and the V segment lost 5 bases, leaving 14 bases of the junction unmatched. The CDR3, as DNA: TGCAGCGTTTTCGGCGGGGCGGGAGTGGGGAATGAGCAGTTCTTC. Translating it yields CSVFGGAGVGNEQFF.

This clone was detected once. The chain carries TRBV2 and TRBJ2-7; the match to TRBD1 covers 7 bases. CDR3 length: 14 residues. In germline, CDR1 is SNHLY, CDR2 FYNNEI. The trim removed 6 bases at V and 1 base at J, leaving 6 bases unmatched. The CDR3 DNA follows: TGTGCCAGCAGCCCCGGGACAGATTCCTACGAGCAGTACTTC. This gives the protein CASSPGTDSYEQYF.

This rearrangement joins TRBV29-1 to TRBJ1-3, with D possibly TRBD1 on 5 matching bases. Trimming removed 2 bases from V and 2 bases from J, with 10 bases in between. The CDR3 sequence is 14 residues long. Per the germline V gene, CDR1 is SQVTM and CDR2 is ANQGSEA. The CDR3 coding sequence is TGCAGCGTTGAATACGCAGGGACTGGAAACACCATATATTTT. Residues: CSVEYAGTGNTIYF.

The CDR3 coding sequence is TGCGCCAGCAGTCCACAGGCAACTAATGAAAAACTGTTTTTT. Translation: CASSPQATNEKLFF. The chain employs TRBV5-1 and TRBJ1-4; possibly TRBD1 for D (5 bases). The CDR3 runs to 14 residues. Germline CDR1 reads SGHRS; CDR2 reads YFSETQ. Trimming took off 5 bases at V and 0 bases at J, with 8 bases between the two ends.

The chain recombines TRBV9 with TRBJ2-1; TRBD1 aligns across 9 bases. The CDR3 spans 14 residues. Germline V lookup: CDR1 SGDLS, CDR2 YYNGEE. The V gene end was trimmed by 4 bases and the J gene end by 8 bases; junction bases not matched to a gene: 7. The CDR3 DNA sequence: TGTGCCAGCAGCCCCCGACAGGGGGGACATGAGCAGTTCTTC. This translates into CASSPRQGGHEQFF.

The CDR3: CSVEGTENTEAFF. DNA of the CDR3: TGCAGCGTTGAGGGGACAGAGAACACTGAAGCTTTCTTT. V usage is TRBV29-1 and J usage is TRBJ1-1, with 7 nucleotides matching TRBD1. The CDR3 contains 13 residues. The J segment lost 1 base and the V segment lost 3 bases, leaving 2 bases of the junction unmatched. Germline loops: CDR1 SQVTM, CDR2 ANQGSEA.